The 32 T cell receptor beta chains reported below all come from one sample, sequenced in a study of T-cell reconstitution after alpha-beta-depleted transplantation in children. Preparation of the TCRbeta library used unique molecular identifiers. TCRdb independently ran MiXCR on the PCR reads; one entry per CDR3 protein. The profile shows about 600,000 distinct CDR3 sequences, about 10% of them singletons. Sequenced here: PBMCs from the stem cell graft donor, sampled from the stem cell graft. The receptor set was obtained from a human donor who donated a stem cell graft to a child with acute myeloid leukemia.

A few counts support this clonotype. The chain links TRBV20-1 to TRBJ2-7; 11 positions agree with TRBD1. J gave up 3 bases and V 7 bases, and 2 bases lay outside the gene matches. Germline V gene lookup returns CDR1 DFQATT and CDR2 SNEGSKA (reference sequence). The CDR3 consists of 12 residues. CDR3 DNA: TGCAGTGGGGGACAGGGGGTCTACGAGCAGTACTTC. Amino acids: CSGGQGVYEQYF.

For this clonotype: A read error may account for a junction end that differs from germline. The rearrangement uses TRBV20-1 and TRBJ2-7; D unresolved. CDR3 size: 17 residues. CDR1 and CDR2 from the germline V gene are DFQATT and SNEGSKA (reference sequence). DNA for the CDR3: TGCTGTGCTAGAGATAATTGGGGTCAGTTGGGCCTCTACGAGCAGTACTTC. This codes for CCARDNWGQLGLYEQYF.

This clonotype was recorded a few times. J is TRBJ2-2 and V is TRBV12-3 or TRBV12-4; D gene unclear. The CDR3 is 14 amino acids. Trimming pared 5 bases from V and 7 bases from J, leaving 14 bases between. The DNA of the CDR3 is TGTGCCAGCAGTGGAGTAGGTGACGTCGGGGAGCTGTTTTTT. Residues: CASSGVGDVGELFF.

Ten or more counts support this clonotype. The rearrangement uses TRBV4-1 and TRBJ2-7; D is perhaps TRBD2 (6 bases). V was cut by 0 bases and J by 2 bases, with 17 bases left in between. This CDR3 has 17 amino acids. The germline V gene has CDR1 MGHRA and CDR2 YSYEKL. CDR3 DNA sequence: TGCGCCAGCAGCCAAGATAAAGAGAGGGAGGTACCCTACGAGCAGTACTTC. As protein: CASSQDKEREVPYEQYF.

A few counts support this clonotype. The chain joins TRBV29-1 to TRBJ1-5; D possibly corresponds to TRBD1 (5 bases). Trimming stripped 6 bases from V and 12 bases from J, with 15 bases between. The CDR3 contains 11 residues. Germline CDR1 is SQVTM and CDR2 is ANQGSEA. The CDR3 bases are TGCAGCGTAGGGGATCGGGAGAGCCAGCATTTT. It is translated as CSVGDRESQHF.

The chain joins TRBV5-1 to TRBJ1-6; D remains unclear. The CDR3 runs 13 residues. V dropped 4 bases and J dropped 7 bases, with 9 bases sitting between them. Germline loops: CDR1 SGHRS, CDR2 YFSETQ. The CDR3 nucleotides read TGCGCCAGCAGCGATGAGTTGAATTCACCCCTCCACTTT. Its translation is CASSDELNSPLHF.

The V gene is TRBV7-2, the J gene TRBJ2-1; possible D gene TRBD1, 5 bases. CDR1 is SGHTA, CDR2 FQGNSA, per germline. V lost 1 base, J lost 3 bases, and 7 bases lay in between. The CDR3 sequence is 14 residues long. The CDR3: CASSLEQVYNEQFF. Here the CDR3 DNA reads TGTGCCAGCAGCTTAGAACAGGTCTACAATGAGCAGTTCTTC. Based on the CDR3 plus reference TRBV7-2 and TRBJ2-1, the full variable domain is GAGVSQSPSNKVTEKGKDVELRCDPISGHTALYWYRQSLGQGLEFLIYFQGNSAPDKSGLPSDRFSAERTGGSVSTLTIQRTQQEDSAVYLCASSLEQVYNEQFFGPGTRLTVL.

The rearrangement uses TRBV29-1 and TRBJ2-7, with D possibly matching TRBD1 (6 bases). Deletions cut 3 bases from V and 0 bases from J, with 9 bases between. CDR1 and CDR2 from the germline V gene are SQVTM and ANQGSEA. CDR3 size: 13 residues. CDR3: CSVETGSSYEQYF. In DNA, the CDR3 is TGCAGCGTTGAGACAGGTAGCTCCTACGAGCAGTACTTC.

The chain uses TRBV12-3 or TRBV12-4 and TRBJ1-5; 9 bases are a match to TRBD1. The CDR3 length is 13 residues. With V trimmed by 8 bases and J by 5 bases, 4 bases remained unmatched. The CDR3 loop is CASGGQGHQPQHF. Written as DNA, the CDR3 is TGTGCCAGCGGGGGACAGGGCCATCAGCCCCAGCATTTT.

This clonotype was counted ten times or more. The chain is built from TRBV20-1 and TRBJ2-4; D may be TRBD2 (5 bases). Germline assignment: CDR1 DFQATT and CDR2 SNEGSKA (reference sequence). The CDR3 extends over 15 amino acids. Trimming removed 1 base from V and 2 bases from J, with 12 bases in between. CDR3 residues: CSARVGGASKNIQYF. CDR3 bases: TGCAGTGCTAGAGTTGGAGGAGCTTCCAAAAACATTCAGTACTTC.

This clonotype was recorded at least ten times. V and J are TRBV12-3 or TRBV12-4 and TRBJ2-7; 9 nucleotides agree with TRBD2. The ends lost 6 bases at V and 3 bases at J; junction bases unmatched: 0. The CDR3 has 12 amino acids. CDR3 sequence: CASRLAGYEQYF. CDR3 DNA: TGTGCCAGCAGACTAGCGGGCTACGAGCAGTACTTC.

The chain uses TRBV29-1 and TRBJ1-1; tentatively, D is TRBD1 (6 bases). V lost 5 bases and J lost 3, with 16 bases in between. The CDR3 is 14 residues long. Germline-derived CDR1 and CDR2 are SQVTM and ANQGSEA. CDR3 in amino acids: CSVRGGSWDTEAFF. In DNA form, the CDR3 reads TGCAGCGTTCGAGGGGGGAGTTGGGACACTGAAGCTTTCTTT.

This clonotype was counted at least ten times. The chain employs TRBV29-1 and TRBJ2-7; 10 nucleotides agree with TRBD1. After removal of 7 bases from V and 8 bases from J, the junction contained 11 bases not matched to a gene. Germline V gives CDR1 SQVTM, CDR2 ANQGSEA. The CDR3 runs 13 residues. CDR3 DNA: TGCAGCGCCAGCAAGGGACAGGGGCAACAGCAGTACTTC. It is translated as CSASKGQGQQQYF.

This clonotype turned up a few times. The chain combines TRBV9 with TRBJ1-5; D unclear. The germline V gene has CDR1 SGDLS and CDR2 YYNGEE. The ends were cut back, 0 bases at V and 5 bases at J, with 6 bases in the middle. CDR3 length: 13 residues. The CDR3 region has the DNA TGTGCCAGCAGCGTAGAGGTGGATCAGCCCCAGCATTTT. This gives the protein CASSVEVDQPQHF.

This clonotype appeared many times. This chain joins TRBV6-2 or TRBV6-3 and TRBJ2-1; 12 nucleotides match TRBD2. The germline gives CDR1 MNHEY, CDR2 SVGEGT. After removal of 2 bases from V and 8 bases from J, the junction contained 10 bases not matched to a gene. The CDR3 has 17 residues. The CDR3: CASSYEPASGRVDEQFF. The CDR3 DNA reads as TGTGCCAGCAGTTACGAGCCGGCTAGCGGGAGGGTCGATGAGCAGTTCTTC.

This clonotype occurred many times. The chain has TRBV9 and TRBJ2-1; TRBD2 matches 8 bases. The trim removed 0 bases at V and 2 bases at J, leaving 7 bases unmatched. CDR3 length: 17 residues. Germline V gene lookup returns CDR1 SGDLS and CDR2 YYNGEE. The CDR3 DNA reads TGTGCCAGCAGCGTAGAGGCCCTAGCGGGCACCTACAATGAGCAGTTCTTC. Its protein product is CASSVEALAGTYNEQFF. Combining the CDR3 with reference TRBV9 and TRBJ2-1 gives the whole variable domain DSGVTQTPKHLITATGQRVTLRCSPRSGDLSVYWYQQSLDQGLQFLIQYYNGEERAKGNILERFSAQQFPDLHSELNLSSLELGDSALYFCASSVEALAGTYNEQFFGPGTRLTVL.

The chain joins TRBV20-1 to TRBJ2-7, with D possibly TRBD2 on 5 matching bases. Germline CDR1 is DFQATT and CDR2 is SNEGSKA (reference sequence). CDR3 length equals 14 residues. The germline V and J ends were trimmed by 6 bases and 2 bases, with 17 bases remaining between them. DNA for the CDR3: TGCAGTGCAGTTAGCGCAGCGATTACCTACGAGCAGTACTTC. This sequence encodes CSAVSAAITYEQYF.

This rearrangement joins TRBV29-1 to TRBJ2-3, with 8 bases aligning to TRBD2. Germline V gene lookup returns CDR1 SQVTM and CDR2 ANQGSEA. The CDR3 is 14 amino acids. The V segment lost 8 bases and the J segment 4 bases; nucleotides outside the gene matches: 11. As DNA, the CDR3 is TGCAGCACCCGAGAGCGGGAGTCTGCAGATACGCAGTATTTT. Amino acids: CSTRERESADTQYF.

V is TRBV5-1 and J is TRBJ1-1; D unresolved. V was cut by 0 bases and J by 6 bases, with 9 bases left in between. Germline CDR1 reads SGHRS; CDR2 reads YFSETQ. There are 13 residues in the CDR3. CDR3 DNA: TGCGCCAGCAGCTTGGGGCCAGCGCCTGAAGCTTTCTTT. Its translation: CASSLGPAPEAFF.

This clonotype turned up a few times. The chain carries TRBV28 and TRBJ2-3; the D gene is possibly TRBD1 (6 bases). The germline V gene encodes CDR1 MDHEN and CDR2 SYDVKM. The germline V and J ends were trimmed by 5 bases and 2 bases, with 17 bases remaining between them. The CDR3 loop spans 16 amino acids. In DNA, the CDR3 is TGTGCCAGCAGTGGGGACGACAGGAGTCTCACAGATACGCAGTATTTT. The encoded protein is CASSGDDRSLTDTQYF.

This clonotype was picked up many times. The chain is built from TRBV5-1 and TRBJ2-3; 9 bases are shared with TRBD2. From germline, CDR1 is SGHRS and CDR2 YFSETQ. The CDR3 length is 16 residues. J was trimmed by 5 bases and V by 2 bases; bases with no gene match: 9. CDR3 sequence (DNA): TGCGCCAGCAGCTTTCGGACTAGCGTCGCTGGAGATACGCAGTATTTT. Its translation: CASSFRTSVAGDTQYF.

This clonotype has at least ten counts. The CDR3 loop reads CSVVPYAGGPYNEQFF. The CDR3 coding sequence is TGCAGCGTCGTTCCCTACGCGGGAGGGCCCTACAATGAGCAGTTCTTC. The genes are TRBV29-1 and TRBJ2-1, with 9 bases that match TRBD2. With V trimmed by 6 bases and J by 2 bases, 11 bases remained unmatched. This CDR3 contains 16 residues. Germline CDR1 SQVTM, CDR2 ANQGSEA.

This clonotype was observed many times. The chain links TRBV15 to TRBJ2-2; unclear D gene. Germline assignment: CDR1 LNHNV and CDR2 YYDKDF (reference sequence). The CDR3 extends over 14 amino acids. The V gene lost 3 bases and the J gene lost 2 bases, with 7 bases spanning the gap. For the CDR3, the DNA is TGTGCCACCAGCAGGACGGGTAACACCGGGGAGCTGTTTTTT. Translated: CATSRTGNTGELFF.

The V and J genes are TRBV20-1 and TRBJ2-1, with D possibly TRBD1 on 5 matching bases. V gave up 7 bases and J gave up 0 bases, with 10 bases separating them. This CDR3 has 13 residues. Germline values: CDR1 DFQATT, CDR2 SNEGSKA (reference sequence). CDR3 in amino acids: CSGPDTSYNEQFF. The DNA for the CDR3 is TGCAGTGGGCCGGACACCTCCTACAATGAGCAGTTCTTC.

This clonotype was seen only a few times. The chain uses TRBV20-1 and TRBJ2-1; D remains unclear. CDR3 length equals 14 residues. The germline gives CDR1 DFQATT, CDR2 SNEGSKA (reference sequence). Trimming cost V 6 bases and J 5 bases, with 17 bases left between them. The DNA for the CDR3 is TGCAGTGCGAGGTGGTTAGCCTTCAACAATGAGCAGTTCTTC. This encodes CSARWLAFNNEQFF.

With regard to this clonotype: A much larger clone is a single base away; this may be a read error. CDR3 sequence reads: CDSSLRTERAQYF. The CDR3 DNA follows: TGTGACAGCAGCCTTAGGACGGAAAGGGCCCAGTACTTC. The rearrangement links TRBV4-2 to TRBJ2-5; the D is unclear. The CDR3 length is 13 residues. The germline CDR1 and CDR2 sequences are LGHNA and YNFKEQ.

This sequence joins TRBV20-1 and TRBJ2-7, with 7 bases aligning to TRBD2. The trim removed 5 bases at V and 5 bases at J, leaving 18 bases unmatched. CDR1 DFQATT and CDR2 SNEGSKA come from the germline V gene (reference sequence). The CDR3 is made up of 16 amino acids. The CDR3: CSASPNRLAFGHEQYF. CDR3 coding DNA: TGCAGTGCTTCTCCCAACCGACTAGCTTTTGGCCACGAGCAGTACTTC.

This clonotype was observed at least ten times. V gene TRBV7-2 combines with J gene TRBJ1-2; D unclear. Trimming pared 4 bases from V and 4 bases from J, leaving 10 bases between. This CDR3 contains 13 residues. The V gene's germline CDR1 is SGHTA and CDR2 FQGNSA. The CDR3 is CASSSMEFYGYTF. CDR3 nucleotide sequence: TGTGCCAGCAGCTCGATGGAGTTCTATGGCTACACCTTC.

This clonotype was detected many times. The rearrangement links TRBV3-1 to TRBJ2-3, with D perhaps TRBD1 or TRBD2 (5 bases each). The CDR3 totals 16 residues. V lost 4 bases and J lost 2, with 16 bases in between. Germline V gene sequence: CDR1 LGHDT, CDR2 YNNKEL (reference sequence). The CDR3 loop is CASSLGTSGNTDTQYF. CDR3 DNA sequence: TGTGCCAGCAGCCTTGGGACGAGCGGAAACACAGATACGCAGTATTTT.

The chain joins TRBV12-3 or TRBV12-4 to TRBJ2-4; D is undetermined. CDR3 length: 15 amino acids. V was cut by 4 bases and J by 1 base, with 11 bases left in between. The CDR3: CASSSEPTAKNIQYF. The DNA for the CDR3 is TGTGCCAGCAGTTCCGAGCCGACGGCCAAAAACATTCAGTACTTC.

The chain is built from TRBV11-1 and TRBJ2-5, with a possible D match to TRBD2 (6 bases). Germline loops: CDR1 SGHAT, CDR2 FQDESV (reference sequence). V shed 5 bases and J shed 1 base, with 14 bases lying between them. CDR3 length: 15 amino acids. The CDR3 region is CASSRRDLRQETQYF. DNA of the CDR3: TGTGCCAGCAGCCGGCGGGACTTGCGCCAAGAGACCCAGTACTTC.

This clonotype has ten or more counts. CDR3 in DNA: TGTGCCACCAGTGCGGAAGAAAATGGGCTTTACGAGCAGTACTTC. Its protein is CATSAEENGLYEQYF. The rearrangement uses TRBV24-1 and TRBJ2-7; D unclear. V lost 5 bases to trimming and J lost 4 bases, with 17 bases between them. In germline, CDR1 is KGHDR, CDR2 SFDVKD. CDR3 length: 15 amino acids.